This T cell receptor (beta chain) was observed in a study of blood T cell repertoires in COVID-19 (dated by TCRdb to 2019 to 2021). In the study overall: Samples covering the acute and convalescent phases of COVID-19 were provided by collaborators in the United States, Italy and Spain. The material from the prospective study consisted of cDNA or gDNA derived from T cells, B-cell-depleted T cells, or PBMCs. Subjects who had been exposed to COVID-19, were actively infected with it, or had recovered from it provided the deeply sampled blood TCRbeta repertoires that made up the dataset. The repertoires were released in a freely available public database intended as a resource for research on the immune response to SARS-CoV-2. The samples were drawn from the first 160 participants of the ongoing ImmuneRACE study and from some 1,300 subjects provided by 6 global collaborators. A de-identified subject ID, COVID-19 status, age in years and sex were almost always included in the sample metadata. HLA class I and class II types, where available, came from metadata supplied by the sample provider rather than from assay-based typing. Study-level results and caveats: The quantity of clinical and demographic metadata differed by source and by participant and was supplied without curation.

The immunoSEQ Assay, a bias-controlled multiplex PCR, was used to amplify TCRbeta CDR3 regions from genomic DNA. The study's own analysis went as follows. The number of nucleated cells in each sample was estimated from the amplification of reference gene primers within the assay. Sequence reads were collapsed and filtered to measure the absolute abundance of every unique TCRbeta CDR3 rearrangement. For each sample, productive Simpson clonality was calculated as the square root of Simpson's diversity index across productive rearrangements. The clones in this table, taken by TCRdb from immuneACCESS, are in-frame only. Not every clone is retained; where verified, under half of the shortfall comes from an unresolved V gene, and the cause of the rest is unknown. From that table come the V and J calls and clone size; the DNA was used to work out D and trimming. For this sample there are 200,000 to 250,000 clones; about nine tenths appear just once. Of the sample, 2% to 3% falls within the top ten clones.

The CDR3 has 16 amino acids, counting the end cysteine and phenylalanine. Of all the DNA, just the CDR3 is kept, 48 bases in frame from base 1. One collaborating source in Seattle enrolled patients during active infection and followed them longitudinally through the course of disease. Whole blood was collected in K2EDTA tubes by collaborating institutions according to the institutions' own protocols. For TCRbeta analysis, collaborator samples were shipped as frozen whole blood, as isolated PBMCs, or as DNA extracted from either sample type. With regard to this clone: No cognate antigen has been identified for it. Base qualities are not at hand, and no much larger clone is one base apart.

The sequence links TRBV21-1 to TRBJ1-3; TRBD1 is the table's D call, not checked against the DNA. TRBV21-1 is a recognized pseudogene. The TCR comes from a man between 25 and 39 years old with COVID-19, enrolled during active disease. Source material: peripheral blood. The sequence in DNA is TGTGCCAGCAGCCCCCGGGACAGGGGGAGCGGAAACACCATATATTTT. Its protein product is CASSPRDRGSGNTIYF.